The subject of this entry is one T cell receptor (beta chain). Survey-level immunoSEQ sequencing profiled the TCR beta repertoire. TCRdb's copy holds only in-frame clones and misses some; the assay was immunoSEQ multiplex PCR. The sample has 45,000 to 55,000 clones; approximately 95% are singletons. From germline, CDR1 is KGHSH and CDR2 LQKENI. The J segment lost 3 bases and the V segment lost 5 bases, leaving 9 bases of the junction unmatched. CDR3 length: 17 residues. Sequenced sample: PBMCs. This clonotype originated in a man in his forties or fifties with rheumatoid arthritis. V and J are TRBV18 and TRBJ2-3; 12 positions agree with TRBD2. The CDR3 DNA sequence: TGTGCCAGCTCATCTCGGCTAGCGGGAGGGGAGACAGATACGCAGTATTTT. This encodes CASSSRLAGGETDTQYF.